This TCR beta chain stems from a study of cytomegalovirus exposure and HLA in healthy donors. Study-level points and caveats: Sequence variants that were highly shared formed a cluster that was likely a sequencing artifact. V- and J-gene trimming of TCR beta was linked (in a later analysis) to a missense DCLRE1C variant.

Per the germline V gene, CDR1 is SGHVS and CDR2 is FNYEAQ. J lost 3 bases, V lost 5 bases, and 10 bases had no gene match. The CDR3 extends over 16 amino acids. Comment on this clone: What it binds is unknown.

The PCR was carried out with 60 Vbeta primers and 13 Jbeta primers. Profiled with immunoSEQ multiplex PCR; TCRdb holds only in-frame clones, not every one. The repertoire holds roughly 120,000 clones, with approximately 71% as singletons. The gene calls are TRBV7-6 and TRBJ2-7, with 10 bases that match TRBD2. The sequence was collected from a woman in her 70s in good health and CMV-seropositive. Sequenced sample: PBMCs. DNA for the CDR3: TGTGCCAGCAGCCCCAGGGCTAGCGGGGGAATCTACGAGCAGTACTTC. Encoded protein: CASSPRASGGIYEQYF. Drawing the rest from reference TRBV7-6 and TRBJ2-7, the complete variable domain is GAGVSQSPRYKVTKRGQDVALRCDPISGHVSLYWYRQALGQGPEFLTYFNYEAQQDKSGLPNDRFSAERPEGSISTLTIQRTEQRDSAMYRCASSPRASGGIYEQYFGPGTRLTVT.